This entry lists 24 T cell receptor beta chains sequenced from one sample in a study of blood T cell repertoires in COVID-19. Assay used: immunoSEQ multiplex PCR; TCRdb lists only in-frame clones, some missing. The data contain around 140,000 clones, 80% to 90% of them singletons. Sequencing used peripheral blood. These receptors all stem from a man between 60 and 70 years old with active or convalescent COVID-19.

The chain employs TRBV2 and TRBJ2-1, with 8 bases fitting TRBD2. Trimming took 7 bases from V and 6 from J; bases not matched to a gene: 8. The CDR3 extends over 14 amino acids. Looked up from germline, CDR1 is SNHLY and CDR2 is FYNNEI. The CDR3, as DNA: TGTGCCAGCATTGAGGGCCTAGCGGGCAATGAGCAGTTCTTC. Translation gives CASIEGLAGNEQFF.

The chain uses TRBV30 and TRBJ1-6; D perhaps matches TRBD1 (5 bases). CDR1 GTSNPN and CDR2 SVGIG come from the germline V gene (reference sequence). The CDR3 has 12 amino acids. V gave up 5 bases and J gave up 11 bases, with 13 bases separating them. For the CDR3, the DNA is TGTGCCTGGTCCCGGGACTCAGCACCCCTCCACTTT. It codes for CAWSRDSAPLHF.

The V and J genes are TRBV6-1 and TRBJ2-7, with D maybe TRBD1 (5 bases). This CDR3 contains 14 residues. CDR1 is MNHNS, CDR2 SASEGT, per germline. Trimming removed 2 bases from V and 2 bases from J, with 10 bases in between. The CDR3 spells CASSEPTVTYEQYV. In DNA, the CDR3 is TGTGCCAGCAGTGAACCGACAGTGACCTACGAGCAGTACGTC.

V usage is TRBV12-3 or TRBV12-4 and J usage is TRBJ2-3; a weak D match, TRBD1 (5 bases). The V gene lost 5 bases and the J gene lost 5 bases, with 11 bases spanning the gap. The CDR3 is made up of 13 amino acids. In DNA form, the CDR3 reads TGTGCCAGCAGTGTGGGGCGCGTAGATACGCAGTATTTT. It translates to CASSVGRVDTQYF.

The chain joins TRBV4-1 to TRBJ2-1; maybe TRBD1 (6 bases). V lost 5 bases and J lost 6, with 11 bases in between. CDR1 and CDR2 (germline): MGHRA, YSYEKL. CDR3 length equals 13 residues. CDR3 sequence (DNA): TGCGCCAGCAGCTACAGGGATTTCAATGAGCAGTTCTTC. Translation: CASSYRDFNEQFF.

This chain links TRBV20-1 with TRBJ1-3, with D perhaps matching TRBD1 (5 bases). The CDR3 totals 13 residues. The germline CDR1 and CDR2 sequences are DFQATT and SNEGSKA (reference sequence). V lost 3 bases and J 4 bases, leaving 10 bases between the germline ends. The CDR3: CSASEGPGNTIYF. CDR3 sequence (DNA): TGCAGTGCTAGTGAGGGGCCAGGAAACACCATATATTTT.

CDR3 sequence reads: CATRGGIMNTEAFF. For the CDR3, the DNA is TGTGCCACCAGAGGGGGCATCATGAACACTGAAGCTTTCTTT. The chain uses TRBV24-1 and TRBJ1-1; TRBD1 matches at 7 bases. The V gene's germline CDR1 is KGHDR and CDR2 SFDVKD. This CDR3 is 14 amino acids long. V lost 7 bases and J lost 0; bases outside the gene matches: 4.

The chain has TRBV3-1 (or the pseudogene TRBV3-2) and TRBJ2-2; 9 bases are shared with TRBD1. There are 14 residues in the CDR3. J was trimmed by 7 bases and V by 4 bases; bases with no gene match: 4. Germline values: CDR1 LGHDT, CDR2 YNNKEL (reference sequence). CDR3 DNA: TGTGCCAGCAGCCTTAGACAGGGGGGCGGGGAGCTGTTTTTT. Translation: CASSLRQGGGELFF.

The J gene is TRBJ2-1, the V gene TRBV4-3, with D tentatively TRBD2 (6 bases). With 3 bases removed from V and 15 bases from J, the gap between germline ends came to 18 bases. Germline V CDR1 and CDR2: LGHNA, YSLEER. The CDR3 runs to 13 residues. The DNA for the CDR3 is TGCGCCAGCAGCCATTTAGGAGGGGCTCAGGGGTTCTTC. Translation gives CASSHLGGAQGFF.

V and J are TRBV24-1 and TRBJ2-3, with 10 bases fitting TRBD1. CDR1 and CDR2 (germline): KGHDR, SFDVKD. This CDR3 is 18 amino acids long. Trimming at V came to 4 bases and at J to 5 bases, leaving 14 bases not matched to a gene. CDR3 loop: CATSDSHGQGVGKDTQYF. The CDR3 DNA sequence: TGTGCCACCAGTGACTCCCATGGACAGGGGGTCGGAAAAGATACGCAGTATTTT.

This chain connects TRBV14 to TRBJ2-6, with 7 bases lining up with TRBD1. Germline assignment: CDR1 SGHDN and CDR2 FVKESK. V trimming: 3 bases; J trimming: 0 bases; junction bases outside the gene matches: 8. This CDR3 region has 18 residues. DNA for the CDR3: TGTGCCAGCAGCCACATAGACAGGGTTCCCTCTGGGGCCAACGTCCTGACTTTC. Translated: CASSHIDRVPSGANVLTF.

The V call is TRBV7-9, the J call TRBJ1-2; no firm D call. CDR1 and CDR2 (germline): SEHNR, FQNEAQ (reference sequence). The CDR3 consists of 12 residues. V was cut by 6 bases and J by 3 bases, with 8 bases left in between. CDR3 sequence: CASSPMDYGYTF. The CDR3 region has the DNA TGTGCCAGCAGTCCTATGGACTATGGCTACACCTTC.

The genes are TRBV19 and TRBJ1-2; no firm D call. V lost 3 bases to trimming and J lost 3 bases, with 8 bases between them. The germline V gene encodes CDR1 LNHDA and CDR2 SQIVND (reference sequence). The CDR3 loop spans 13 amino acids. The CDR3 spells CASSMGWDYGYTF. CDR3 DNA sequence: TGTGCCAGTAGTATGGGCTGGGACTATGGCTACACCTTC.

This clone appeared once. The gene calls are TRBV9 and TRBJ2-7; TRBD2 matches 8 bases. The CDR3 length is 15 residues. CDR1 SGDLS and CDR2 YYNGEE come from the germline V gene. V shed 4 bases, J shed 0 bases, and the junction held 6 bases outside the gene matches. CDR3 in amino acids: CASSKIAGSSYEQYF. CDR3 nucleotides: TGTGCCAGCAGCAAAATAGCGGGGAGCTCCTACGAGCAGTACTTC.

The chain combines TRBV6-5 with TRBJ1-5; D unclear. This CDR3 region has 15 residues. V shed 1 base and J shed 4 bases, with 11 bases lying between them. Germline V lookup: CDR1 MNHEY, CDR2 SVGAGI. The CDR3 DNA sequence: TGTGCCAGCAGTTACTTTCCCGGTTCTAATCAGCCCCAGCATTTT. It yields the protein CASSYFPGSNQPQHF.

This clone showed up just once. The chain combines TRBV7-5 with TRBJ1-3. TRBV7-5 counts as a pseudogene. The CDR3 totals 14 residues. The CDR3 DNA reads TGTGCCAGAAGCAGAGGACTTTATGGAAACACCATATATTTT. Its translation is CARSRGLYGNTIYF.

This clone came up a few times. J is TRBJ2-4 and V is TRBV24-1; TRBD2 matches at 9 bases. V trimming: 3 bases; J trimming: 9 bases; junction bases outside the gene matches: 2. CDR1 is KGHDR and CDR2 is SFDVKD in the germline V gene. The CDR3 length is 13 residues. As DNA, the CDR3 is TGTGCCACCAGTGATGTTAGCGGGGGCATTCAGTACTTC. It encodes CATSDVSGGIQYF.

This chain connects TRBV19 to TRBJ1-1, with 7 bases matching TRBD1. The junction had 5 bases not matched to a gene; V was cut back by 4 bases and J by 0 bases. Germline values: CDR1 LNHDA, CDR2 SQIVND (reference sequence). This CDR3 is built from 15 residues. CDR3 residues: CASSTDRELNTEAFF. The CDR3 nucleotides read TGTGCCAGTAGTACAGACAGGGAACTGAACACTGAAGCTTTCTTT.

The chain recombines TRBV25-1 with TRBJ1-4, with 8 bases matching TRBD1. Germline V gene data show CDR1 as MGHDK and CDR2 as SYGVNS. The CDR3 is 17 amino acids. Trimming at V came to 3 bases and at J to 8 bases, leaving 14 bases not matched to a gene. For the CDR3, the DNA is TGTGCCAGCAGTGAGGGGACCTGGACAGGGAGGGACGAAAAACTGTTTTTT. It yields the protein CASSEGTWTGRDEKLFF.

This CDR3 is CASGLTRGDTQYF. The CDR3 region has the DNA TGTGCCAGTGGACTCACTCGGGGGGATACGCAGTATTTT. The chain has TRBV19 and TRBJ2-3, with a tentative D call TRBD2 (6 bases). The CDR3 runs to 13 residues. Trimming cost V 8 bases and J 6 bases, with 15 bases left between them. The V gene's germline CDR1 is LNHDA and CDR2 SQIVND (reference sequence). The variable domain in full, completed from reference TRBV19 and TRBJ2-3, reads DGGITQSPKYLFRKEGQNVTLSCEQNLNHDAMYWYRQDPGQGLRLIYYSQIVNDFQKGDIAEGYSVSREKKESFPLTVTSAQKNPTAFYLCASGLTRGDTQYFGPGTRLTVL.

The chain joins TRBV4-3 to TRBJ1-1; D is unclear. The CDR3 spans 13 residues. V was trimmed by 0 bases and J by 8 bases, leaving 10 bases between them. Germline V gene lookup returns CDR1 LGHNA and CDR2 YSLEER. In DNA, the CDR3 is TGCGCCAGCAGCCAAGAAATGGGCCCGGAAGCTTTCTTT. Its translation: CASSQEMGPEAFF.

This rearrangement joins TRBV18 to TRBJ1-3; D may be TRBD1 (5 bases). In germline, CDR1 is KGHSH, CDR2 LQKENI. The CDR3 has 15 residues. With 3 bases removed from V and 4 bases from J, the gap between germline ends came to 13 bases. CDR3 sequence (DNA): TGTGCCAGCTCACCTAAGTTGACAGAGGGAAACACCATATATTTT. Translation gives CASSPKLTEGNTIYF.

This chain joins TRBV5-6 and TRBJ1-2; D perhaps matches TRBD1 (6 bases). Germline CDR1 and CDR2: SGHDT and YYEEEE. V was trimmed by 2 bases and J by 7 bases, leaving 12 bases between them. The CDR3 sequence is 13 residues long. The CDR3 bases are TGTGCCAGCAGCTTCGCGGGGGCTGGTGGCTACACCTTC. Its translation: CASSFAGAGGYTF.

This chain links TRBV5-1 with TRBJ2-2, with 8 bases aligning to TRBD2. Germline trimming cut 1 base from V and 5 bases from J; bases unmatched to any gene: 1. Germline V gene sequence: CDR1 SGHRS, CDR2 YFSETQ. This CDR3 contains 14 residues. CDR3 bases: TGCGCCAGCAGCTTGCGGGAGGGGACCGGGGAGCTGTTTTTT. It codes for CASSLREGTGELFF.